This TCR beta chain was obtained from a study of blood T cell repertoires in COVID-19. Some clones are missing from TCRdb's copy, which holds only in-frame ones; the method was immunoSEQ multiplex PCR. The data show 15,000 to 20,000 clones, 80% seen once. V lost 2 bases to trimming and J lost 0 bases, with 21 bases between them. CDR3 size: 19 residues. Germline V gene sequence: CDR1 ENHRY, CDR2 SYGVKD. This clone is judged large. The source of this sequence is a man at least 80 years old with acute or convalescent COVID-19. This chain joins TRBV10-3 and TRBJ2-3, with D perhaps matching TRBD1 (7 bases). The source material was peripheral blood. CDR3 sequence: CAISEPKGGGTVSTDTQYF. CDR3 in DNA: TGTGCCATCAGTGAGCCCAAAGGTGGGGGGACAGTTAGCACAGATACGCAGTATTTT.